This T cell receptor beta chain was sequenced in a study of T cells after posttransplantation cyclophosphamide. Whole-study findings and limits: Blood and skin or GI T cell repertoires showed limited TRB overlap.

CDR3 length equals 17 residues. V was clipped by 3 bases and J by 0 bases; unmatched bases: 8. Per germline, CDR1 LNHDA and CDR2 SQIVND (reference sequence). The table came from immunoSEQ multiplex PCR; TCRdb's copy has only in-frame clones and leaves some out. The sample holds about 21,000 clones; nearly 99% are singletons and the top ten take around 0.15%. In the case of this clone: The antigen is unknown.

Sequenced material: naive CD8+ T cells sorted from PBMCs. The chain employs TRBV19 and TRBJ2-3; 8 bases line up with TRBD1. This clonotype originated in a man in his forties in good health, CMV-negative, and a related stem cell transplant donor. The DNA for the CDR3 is TGTGCCAGTAGTATTACCGGGACAGGCATTAGCACAGATACGCAGTATTTT. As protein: CASSITGTGISTDTQYF.